Following are 27 T cell receptor beta chains from one sample sequenced in a study of blood T cells in healthy people across ages. A sample-barcoded 5' primer and a J-beta primer mix were used in a second PCR of roughly 7 to 11 cycles. MiXCR was run by TCRdb on the 5' RACE reads, yielding one entry per CDR3 protein. The sample contains some 760,000 distinct CDR3 sequences, roughly 25% of which appear only once. In addition, the sample was reused for a study of T cells of mothers and their children.

The sequenced material came from blood. The receptor set was obtained from a boy aged 5-17 years in good health.

J is TRBJ2-4 and V is TRBV4-2; unclear D gene. The CDR3 is 13 amino acids. V lost 1 base and J 8 bases, leaving 9 bases between the germline ends. Germline V gives CDR1 LGHNA, CDR2 YNFKEQ. CDR3 protein: CASSQVGQDIQYF. CDR3 nucleotides: TGTGCCAGCAGCCAAGTCGGGCAGGACATTCAGTACTTC.

This clonotype was counted only a few times. J is TRBJ2-3 and V is TRBV7-9, with D perhaps TRBD1 or TRBD2 (5 bases each). The CDR3 has 13 amino acids. Germline lookup yields CDR1 SEHNR and CDR2 FQNEAQ (reference sequence). Trimming pared 6 bases from V and 6 bases from J, leaving 13 bases between. CDR3 sequence: CASSNWGSDTQYF. The CDR3 DNA is TGTGCCAGCAGTAACTGGGGGTCCGATACGCAGTATTTT.

The J gene is TRBJ2-7, the V gene TRBV4-2, with D possibly being TRBD1 (6 bases). CDR3 length: 15 residues. Germline CDR1 LGHNA, CDR2 YNFKEQ. V was shortened by 5 bases and J by 5 bases, with 19 bases between the two germline ends. CDR3 DNA sequence: TGTGCCAGCAGCATTCGACAGGACCTGACCCACGAGCAGTACTTC. Amino acids: CASSIRQDLTHEQYF.

This rearrangement joins TRBV20-1 to TRBJ2-2; 7 nucleotides match TRBD2. Germline V gene sequence: CDR1 DFQATT, CDR2 SNEGSKA (reference sequence). The CDR3 contains 17 residues. The ends lost 1 base at V and 6 bases at J; junction bases unmatched: 14. The CDR3 spells CSARGGLVGRPAGELFF. The DNA of the CDR3 is TGCAGTGCTAGAGGGGGATTGGTCGGGAGGCCCGCCGGGGAGCTGTTTTTT.

This clonotype was detected only a few times. V is TRBV29-1 and J is TRBJ2-2; D is uncertain. Per the germline V gene, CDR1 is SQVTM and CDR2 is ANQGSEA. The CDR3 runs 12 residues. Trimming shortened V by 7 bases and J by 3 bases, and 9 bases separated the two germline ends. The CDR3 DNA reads as TGCAGCGCTGCCATTGACACCGGGGAGCTGTTTTTT. Translating gives CSAAIDTGELFF.

Details on this clonotype: Being one base from a much bigger clone, this may be a read error. The chain joins TRBV6-6 to TRBJ2-2; D unclear. Germline loops: CDR1 MNHNY, CDR2 SVGAGI (reference sequence). V was shortened by 6 bases and J by 7 bases, with 3 bases between the two germline ends. The CDR3 contains 10 residues. The CDR3 here is CASRGGELFF. CDR3 nucleotide sequence: TGTGCCAGCAGAGGCGGGGAGCTGTTTTTT.

The CDR3 DNA is TGTGCCAGCAGTTTCGGTGGGACCACCTACGAGCAGTACTTC. This encodes CASSFGGTTYEQYF. The gene calls are TRBV6-5 and TRBJ2-7; D possibly uses TRBD1 or TRBD2 (5 bases each). Germline lookup yields CDR1 MNHEY and CDR2 SVGAGI. The CDR3 extends over 14 amino acids. V was shortened by 4 bases and J by 2 bases, with 12 bases between the two germline ends.

The chain recombines TRBV20-1 with TRBJ1-1; D is uncertain. Germline V CDR1 and CDR2: DFQATT, SNEGSKA (reference sequence). The CDR3 covers 12 residues. The V end was cut by 5 bases, the J end by 3 bases, with 10 bases between. The CDR3 DNA reads TGCAGTGCTCCCGATCAGGACACTGAAGCTTTCTTT. It codes for CSAPDQDTEAFF.

The chain carries TRBV7-9 and TRBJ1-2; perhaps TRBD1 as D (5 bases). The V gene's germline CDR1 is SEHNR and CDR2 FQNEAQ (reference sequence). Between the trimmed V and J ends, which lost 5 bases and 1 base, there was a span of 20 bases. The length of the CDR3 is 17 residues. The DNA of the CDR3 is TGTGCCAGCAGCCCCCCGGGACGGAGTGTTAATAACTATGGCTACACCTTC. Its protein product is CASSPPGRSVNNYGYTF.

The count of this clonotype is one. The chain couples TRBV18 to TRBJ1-1; D may be TRBD1 (6 bases). The germline V gene has CDR1 KGHSH and CDR2 LQKENI. The CDR3 has 16 residues. V lost 1 base and J lost 5, with 17 bases in between. The CDR3, as DNA: TGTGCCAGCTCACCACTCCGACAGGTGGGGAAGACTGAAGCTTTCTTT. Translated, it gives CASSPLRQVGKTEAFF. The full variable domain, completed using reference TRBV18 and TRBJ1-1, is NAGVMQNPRHLVRRRGQEARLRCSPMKGHSHVYWYRQLPEEGLKFMVYLQKENIIDESGMPKERFSAEFPKEGPSILRIQQVVRGDSAAYFCASSPLRQVGKTEAFFGQGTRLTVV.

A few counts support this clonotype. The chain is built from TRBV10-3 and TRBJ2-3; no definite D call. Trimming removed 4 bases from V and 6 bases from J, with 8 bases in between. Germline loops: CDR1 ENHRY, CDR2 SYGVKD. There are 12 residues in the CDR3. CDR3 in amino acids: CAISGIEDTQYF. CDR3 in DNA: TGTGCCATCAGTGGGATAGAGGATACGCAGTATTTT.

This clonotype has a handful of counts. This chain uses TRBV7-9 with TRBJ1-1; weak D call: TRBD1 (6 bases). V shed 1 base and J shed 0 bases, with 9 bases lying between them. The CDR3 length is 15 residues. Per the germline V gene, CDR1 is SEHNR and CDR2 is FQNEAQ (reference sequence). DNA for the CDR3: TGTGCCAGCAGCTTAGAGGGGGGCCTGAACACTGAAGCTTTCTTT. As protein: CASSLEGGLNTEAFF.

The sample holds a few counts of this clonotype. The rearrangement joins TRBV11-3 to TRBJ2-2, with TRBD1 matching over 7 bases. The germline V gene has CDR1 SGHNT and CDR2 YENEEA. The V segment lost 8 bases and the J segment 6 bases; nucleotides outside the gene matches: 21. CDR3 length: 18 amino acids. DNA of the CDR3: TGTGCCAGCGGTCAAATTCGTTTACAGGGGTGGGTCGCCGGGGAGCTGTTTTTT. Residues: CASGQIRLQGWVAGELFF.

This clonotype was recorded a few times. The V call is TRBV27, the J call TRBJ2-7; D is unclear. The CDR3 length is 12 residues. Germline V gene sequence: CDR1 MNHEY, CDR2 SMNVEV (reference sequence). The germline V and J ends were trimmed by 5 bases and 2 bases, with 7 bases remaining between them. The CDR3 bases are TGTGCCAGCAGTGGAGTCACCTACGAGCAGTACTTC. Its translation: CASSGVTYEQYF.

The chain couples TRBV3-1 to TRBJ1-1; possibly TRBD1 for D (5 bases). The CDR3 runs to 15 residues. Germline CDR1 reads LGHDT; CDR2 reads YNNKEL (reference sequence). V lost 1 base and J lost 4, with 13 bases in between. CDR3 in DNA: TGTGCCAGCAGCCAAGCGGGGGGAGTCGGCACTGAAGCTTTCTTT. Translation gives CASSQAGGVGTEAFF.

The chain has TRBV5-1 and TRBJ2-1; TRBD2 aligns across 8 bases. CDR3 length equals 17 residues. The germline CDR1 and CDR2 sequences are SGHRS and YFSETQ. Trimming cost V 0 bases and J 4 bases; bases outside gene matches: 9. The chain's CDR3 is CASSLGFDGLAYNEQFF. CDR3 in DNA: TGCGCCAGCAGCTTGGGGTTCGACGGACTAGCTTACAATGAGCAGTTCTTC.

The chain couples TRBV28 to TRBJ2-5; the D is unclear. Trimming pared 3 bases from V and 2 bases from J, leaving 10 bases between. CDR3 length: 14 amino acids. The germline V gene encodes CDR1 MDHEN and CDR2 SYDVKM. Here the CDR3 reads CASSFSLNQETQYF. The CDR3 DNA reads TGTGCCAGCAGTTTCTCGCTCAATCAAGAGACCCAGTACTTC.

In DNA, the CDR3 is TGCAGTGCCCCACGGGCTAATGAGCAGTTCTTC. This sequence encodes CSAPRANEQFF. The genes are TRBV20-1 and TRBJ2-7; no clear D. The J call may be in error: the DNA end matches TRBJ2-1 better. CDR1 DFQATT and CDR2 SNEGSKA come from the germline V gene (reference sequence). The CDR3 is 11 amino acids.

The gene calls are TRBV7-2 and TRBJ2-7, with TRBD2 as a possible D gene (5 bases). Looked up from germline, CDR1 is SGHTA and CDR2 is FQGNSA. The CDR3 runs to 13 residues. V shed 5 bases and J shed 6 bases, with 14 bases lying between them. CDR3 DNA: TGTGCCAGCAGCCCAGAGGGAGAGGGCGAGCAGTACTTC. Its protein is CASSPEGEGEQYF.

The chain uses TRBV6-2 or TRBV6-3 and TRBJ2-7; TRBD2 agrees at 10 bases. In germline, CDR1 is MNHEY, CDR2 SVGEGT. The J segment lost 5 bases and the V segment lost 5 bases, leaving 6 bases of the junction unmatched. The CDR3 spans 14 residues. The CDR3 spells CASSPGLATHEQYF. The CDR3 DNA is TGTGCCAGCAGTCCGGGACTAGCGACCCACGAGCAGTACTTC.

The table lists this clonotype with many counts. The rearrangement joins TRBV29-1 to TRBJ2-5; maybe TRBD1 (6 bases). The V end was cut by 6 bases, the J end by 2 bases, with 13 bases between. CDR3 length: 13 amino acids. Germline V gene sequence: CDR1 SQVTM, CDR2 ANQGSEA. The CDR3 spells CSVDDRTQETQYF. The CDR3 DNA reads TGCAGCGTCGATGACAGGACACAAGAGACCCAGTACTTC.

This clonotype was seen a handful of times. The rearrangement joins TRBV6-1 to TRBJ2-1; 9 bases agree with TRBD1. Germline CDR1 is MNHNS and CDR2 is SASEGT. V dropped 6 bases and J dropped 4; count of bases not matched to a gene: 10. CDR3 length equals 16 residues. CDR3 in amino acids: CASREITGGLYNEQFF. The CDR3 nucleotides read TGTGCCAGCAGAGAAATTACAGGGGGCTTATACAATGAGCAGTTCTTC.

This sequence joins TRBV28 and TRBJ2-3, with 14 bases identical to TRBD2. J was trimmed by 6 bases and V by 6 bases; bases with no gene match: 8. The CDR3 sequence is 16 residues long. Germline V gene lookup returns CDR1 MDHEN and CDR2 SYDVKM. DNA of the CDR3: TGTGCCAGCAGCTTCCCGACTAGCGGGAGGGCGGATACGCAGTATTTT. It translates to CASSFPTSGRADTQYF.

The V call is TRBV29-1, the J call TRBJ2-7, with TRBD1 matching over 8 bases. The CDR3 covers 12 residues. V was pared by 7 bases and J by 3 bases, with 5 bases of the junction left unmatched. Germline values: CDR1 SQVTM, CDR2 ANQGSEA. In DNA, the CDR3 is TGCAGCGGCCAGACAGGGGACTACGAGCAGTACTTC. Translation gives CSGQTGDYEQYF.

This chain connects TRBV4-1 to TRBJ2-1; 8 positions agree with TRBD2. V lost 1 base and J lost 16; bases outside the gene matches: 9. Germline V gives CDR1 MGHRA, CDR2 YSYEKL. The CDR3 is made up of 13 amino acids. For the CDR3, the DNA is TGCGCCAGCAGCCAAGCCTCGGGACTAGTCGAATTCTTC. Its translation is CASSQASGLVEFF.

The chain combines TRBV7-2 with TRBJ1-3; 8 bases are shared with TRBD1. Germline CDR1 reads SGHTA; CDR2 reads FQGNSA. The CDR3 is 18 amino acids. Germline trimming cut 2 bases from V and 0 bases from J; bases unmatched to any gene: 9. The chain's CDR3 is CASSLPLLTGGSGNTIYF. The CDR3 nucleotides are TGTGCCAGCAGCTTACCCCTTTTAACAGGGGGCTCTGGAAACACCATATATTTT.

This chain uses TRBV6-4 with TRBJ2-1; D is perhaps TRBD2 (7 bases). CDR1 and CDR2 from the germline V gene are MRHNA and SNTAGT. CDR3 length: 15 amino acids. The V end lost 5 bases, the J end lost 8 bases, and 19 bases lay between the germline ends. DNA for the CDR3: TGTGCCAGCAGTAGGGGGGGAAACCTGGTGGATGAGCAGTTCTTC. Translation gives CASSRGGNLVDEQFF.